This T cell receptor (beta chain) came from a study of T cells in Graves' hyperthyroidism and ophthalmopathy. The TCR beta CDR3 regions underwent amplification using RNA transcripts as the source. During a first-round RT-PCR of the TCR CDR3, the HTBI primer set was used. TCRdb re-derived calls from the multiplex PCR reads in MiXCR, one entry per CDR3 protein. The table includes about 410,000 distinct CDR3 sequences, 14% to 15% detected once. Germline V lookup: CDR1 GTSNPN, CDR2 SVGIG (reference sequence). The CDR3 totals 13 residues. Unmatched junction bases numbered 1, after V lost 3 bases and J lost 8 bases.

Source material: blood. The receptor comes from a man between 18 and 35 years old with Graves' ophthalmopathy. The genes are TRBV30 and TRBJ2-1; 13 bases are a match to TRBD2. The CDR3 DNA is TGTGCCTGGAGACTAGCGGGAGGGCATGAGCAGTTCTTC. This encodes CAWRLAGGHEQFF.